A single sample is the source of the 20 T cell receptor beta chains below, sequenced in a study of cytomegalovirus exposure and HLA in healthy donors (TCRdb year 2017). Libraries were constructed by the immunoSEQ multiplex PCR assay. A mixture of 60 forward primers for TCR Vbeta segments and 13 reverse primers for TCR Jbeta segments was used in the multiplex PCR. TCRdb retrieved this table from immuneACCESS and kept in-frame rearrangements only. Not all clones are present; in checked studies, unresolved V genes account for under half, and no reason is known for the remainder. For this sample the table gives fewer than 200,000 clones, of which around 80% were detected only once. Roughly 2% of the sample belongs to the ten largest clones. The sequenced sample consisted of PBMCs. These receptors originate from a man between 40 and 49 years old in good health and CMV-seronegative.

Here the CDR3 DNA reads TGTGCCAGTAGTACCCAGACTAGCGGGCACGAGCAGTACTTC. This codes for CASSTQTSGHEQYF. The rearrangement joins TRBV19 to TRBJ2-7; 10 positions match TRBD2. In germline, CDR1 is LNHDA, CDR2 SQIVND (reference sequence). The length of the CDR3 is 14 residues. V lost 4 bases to trimming and J lost 5 bases; unmatched junction nucleotides: 5. The entire variable domain, with the rest obtained from reference TRBV19 and TRBJ2-7, is as follows: DGGITQSPKYLFRKEGQNVTLSCEQNLNHDAMYWYRQDPGQGLRLIYYSQIVNDFQKGDIAEGYSVSREKKESFPLTVTSAQKNPTAFYLCASSTQTSGHEQYFGPGTRLTVT.

This sequence joins TRBV5-6 and TRBJ2-1; 12 nucleotides align to TRBD2. Per the germline V gene, CDR1 is SGHDT and CDR2 is YYEEEE. The ends lost 1 base at V and 7 bases at J; junction bases unmatched: 6. This CDR3 region has 16 residues. The CDR3 bases are TGTGCCAGCAGCTTGCAGACTAGCGGGAGTGGTAATGAGCAGTTCTTC. Amino acids: CASSLQTSGSGNEQFF.

This chain connects TRBV10-3 to TRBJ2-3; 9 bases match TRBD2. CDR1 is ENHRY and CDR2 is SYGVKD in the germline V gene. V was clipped by 2 bases and J by 3 bases; unmatched bases: 6. The CDR3 length is 16 residues. Written as DNA, the CDR3 is TGTGCCATCAGTGAGGAGCGGGAGGTACGAACAGATACGCAGTATTTT. It codes for CAISEEREVRTDTQYF.

The chain couples TRBV13 to TRBJ2-5; 8 nucleotides agree with TRBD2. The V gene end was trimmed by 5 bases and the J gene end by 5 bases; junction bases not matched to a gene: 7. The CDR3 is 14 residues long. Germline CDR1 reads PRHDT; CDR2 reads FYEKMQ (reference sequence). The CDR3 loop is CASSPGLGRETQYF. DNA of the CDR3: TGTGCCAGCAGCCCGGGACTAGGCCGCGAGACCCAGTACTTC. Filled out from reference TRBV13 and TRBJ2-5, the complete variable domain reads AAGVIQSPRHLIKEKRETATLKCYPIPRHDTVYWYQQGPGQDPQFLISFYEKMQSDKGSIPDRFSAQQFSDYHSELNMSSLELGDSALYFCASSPGLGRETQYFGPGTRLLVL.

V usage is TRBV21-1 and J usage is TRBJ2-7; the tabulated D call, TRBD1, remains unverified against the DNA. TRBV21-1 is recorded as a pseudogene. The CDR3 has 17 residues. CDR3 sequence (DNA): TGTGCCAGCAGCAAAGGGCAGCCTGACAGACACTTGCACGAGCAGTACTTC. This translates into CASSKGQPDRHLHEQYF.

This rearrangement joins TRBV4-1 to TRBJ2-6; a weak D match, TRBD2 (6 bases). The ends were cut back, 0 bases at V and 4 bases at J, with 16 bases in the middle. This CDR3 comprises 18 residues. From germline, CDR1 is MGHRA and CDR2 YSYEKL. The CDR3 DNA reads TGCGCCAGCAGCCAAGAGAGGCAGGGAGGCTCCGGGGCCAACGTCCTGACTTTC. Translated, it gives CASSQERQGGSGANVLTF.

In nucleotides, the CDR3 is TGTGCCAGCAGGGAGGGGGCGAGAGACAATCAGCCCCAGCATTTT. Its protein product is CASREGARDNQPQHF. V gene TRBV27 combines with J gene TRBJ1-5, with 7 bases fitting TRBD1. The CDR3 is 15 residues long. V lost 6 bases and J lost 3; bases outside the gene matches: 8. The germline V gene encodes CDR1 MNHEY and CDR2 SMNVEV (reference sequence).

The chain couples TRBV7-2 to TRBJ1-3; maybe TRBD1 (5 bases). CDR3 length: 15 residues. CDR1 is SGHTA and CDR2 is FQGNSA in the germline V gene. Trimming removed 1 base from V and 4 bases from J, with 11 bases in between. The CDR3 region is CASSLERGAGNTIYF. The CDR3 DNA follows: TGTGCCAGCAGCTTAGAAAGGGGCGCCGGAAACACCATATATTTT.

The table lists this clone with a few counts. The chain has TRBV23-1 and TRBJ1-3; TRBD1 matches at 8 bases. TRBV23-1 qualifies as an ORF whose function is uncertain. The CDR3 loop spans 17 amino acids. Trimming at V came to 2 bases and at J to 3 bases, leaving 9 bases not matched to a gene. DNA of the CDR3: TGCGCCAGCAGTCAACGACGACAGGGGAAAGGTGGAAACACCATATATTTT. This encodes CASSQRRQGKGGNTIYF.

The gene calls are TRBV6-5 and TRBJ2-7; possibly TRBD1 for D (6 bases). Trimming cost V 4 bases and J 2 bases, with 15 bases left between them. The CDR3 runs 15 residues. Looked up from germline, CDR1 is MNHEY and CDR2 is SVGAGI. The CDR3 DNA follows: TGTGCCAGCAGTTCCTCTCCGGGACAAACCTACGAGCAGTACTTC. Residues: CASSSSPGQTYEQYF.

This chain joins TRBV6-1 and TRBJ1-6, with 9 bases fitting TRBD1. The CDR3 loop spans 15 amino acids. V lost 2 bases to trimming and J lost 10 bases; unmatched junction nucleotides: 6. Germline CDR1 is MNHNS and CDR2 is SASEGT. CDR3 amino acids: CASSELGTGRSPLHF. CDR3 bases: TGTGCCAGCAGTGAACTCGGGACAGGGAGATCACCCCTCCACTTT.

V and J are TRBV5-6 and TRBJ2-7; D might be TRBD2 (6 bases). The germline V gene encodes CDR1 SGHDT and CDR2 YYEEEE. The CDR3 runs 12 residues. Trimming removed 5 bases at V and 2 bases at J, with 8 bases between. This CDR3 is CASSWGAYEQYF. The DNA of the CDR3 is TGTGCCAGCAGTTGGGGGGCCTACGAGCAGTACTTC.

The chain employs TRBV5-4 and TRBJ2-7, with a possible D match to TRBD2 (5 bases). The germline CDR1 and CDR2 sequences are SGHNT and YYREEE (reference sequence). V lost 4 bases, J lost 0 bases, and 20 bases lay in between. The CDR3 runs to 17 residues. The CDR3 bases are TGTGCCAGCAGCCCCTCGATGGCTAGCTCTAACTCCTACGAGCAGTACTTC. Translated: CASSPSMASSNSYEQYF.

In DNA form, the CDR3 reads TGTGCCAGCAGCTTGAACAGGGGGCAACGAGAGACCCAGTACTTC. It specifies CASSLNRGQRETQYF. V and J are TRBV5-6 and TRBJ2-5; TRBD1 matches 9 bases. CDR1 is SGHDT, CDR2 YYEEEE, per germline. V gave up 1 base and J gave up 4 bases; unmatched junction bases: 5. The CDR3 is made up of 15 amino acids.

CDR3 in amino acids: CASSVETTPNIQYF. As DNA, the CDR3 is TGTGCCAGCAGCGTTGAAACTACCCCAAACATTCAGTACTTC. The chain couples TRBV9 to TRBJ2-4; D gene uncertain. The CDR3 length is 14 residues. Trimming shortened V by 2 bases and J by 6 bases, and 12 bases separated the two germline ends. In germline, CDR1 is SGDLS, CDR2 YYNGEE.

The V gene is TRBV18, the J gene TRBJ1-5, with D tentatively TRBD1 (5 bases). The V gene's germline CDR1 is KGHSH and CDR2 LQKENI. Deletions cut 4 bases from V and 0 bases from J, with 10 bases between. The CDR3 loop spans 15 amino acids. The CDR3 reads CASSLTEYSNQPQHF. CDR3 bases: TGTGCCAGCTCACTGACAGAATATAGCAATCAGCCCCAGCATTTT.

V is TRBV19 and J is TRBJ2-3; D uncertain. This CDR3 is built from 12 residues. Trimming stripped 5 bases from V and 6 bases from J, with 9 bases between. Germline assignment: CDR1 LNHDA and CDR2 SQIVND (reference sequence). The CDR3 DNA reads TGTGCCAGTAGTTCCAGCGTTGATACGCAGTATTTT. This encodes CASSSSVDTQYF.

The chain has TRBV5-5 and TRBJ1-1, with D possibly being TRBD1 (5 bases). V was clipped by 0 bases and J by 4 bases, with 13 bases between them. The CDR3 contains 15 residues. Germline CDR1 and CDR2: SGHKS and YYEKEE (reference sequence). CDR3 sequence (DNA): TGTGCCAGCAGCTTGGAGGTGGGCGGGGGCACTGAAGCTTTCTTT. This encodes CASSLEVGGGTEAFF.

The rearrangement links TRBV28 to TRBJ2-3, with TRBD2 matching over 10 bases. After removal of 4 bases from V and 2 bases from J, the junction contained 6 bases not matched to a gene. CDR3 length: 16 amino acids. Germline-derived CDR1 and CDR2 are MDHEN and SYDVKM. CDR3 loop: CASSYMSGRATDTQYF. CDR3 nucleotides: TGTGCCAGCAGTTACATGAGCGGGAGGGCCACAGATACGCAGTATTTT.

This chain joins TRBV19 and TRBJ2-7; D is ambiguous. Germline CDR1 LNHDA, CDR2 SQIVND (reference sequence). V was shortened by 6 bases and J by 0 bases, with 15 bases between the two germline ends. The CDR3 loop spans 15 amino acids. CDR3 amino acids: CASSNDILSSYEQYF. Here the CDR3 DNA reads TGTGCCAGTAGCAACGACATACTCAGCTCCTACGAGCAGTACTTC.